The present T cell receptor (beta chain) was sequenced within a study of CD4 T cells in relation to SARS-CoV-2 and coronaviruses. Study conclusions and caveats: Crossreactive clones expanded significantly less to SARS-CoV-2 than monoreactive clones. Samples before the pandemic and after infection were not matched within any donor.

The unexposed donors gave CD4+ T cells in about 2010-2019, prior to COVID-19. Naive and memory CD4+ T cells came from enriched cryopreserved PBMCs. The length of the CDR3 is 15 residues. V was clipped by 8 bases and J by 0 bases, with 11 bases between them. Germline V gene sequence: CDR1 MDHEN, CDR2 SYDVKM. Deep TCR-beta sequencing used DNA from uncultured naive and memory CD4+ T cells. The protocol was immunoSEQ multiplex PCR, while the TCRdb copy is restricted to in-frame clones and leaves out a portion. The sample includes 60,000 or so clones, approximately 94% of them seen just once. A word on this clone: Its antigen remains unidentified.

Sequencing was performed on naive CD4+ T cells from PBMCs. Subset described: naive CD4+ T cells isolated by negative enrichment. The TCR originated in a human donor in good health. This rearrangement joins TRBV28 to TRBJ2-6; D may match TRBD1 or TRBD2 (5 bases each). The CDR3 protein is CASVPGSSGANVLTF. In DNA form, the CDR3 reads TGTGCCAGCGTACCAGGGAGCTCTGGGGCCAACGTCCTGACTTTC.